One and the same sample provided the 20 T cell receptor beta chains below, sequenced in a study of blood T cell repertoires in COVID-19. Assay: immunoSEQ multiplex PCR; the TCRdb copy retains only in-frame clones and omits some. Among some 260,000 clones, about 73% were seen once, and the ten largest hold about 3.1%. The sample taken for sequencing was peripheral blood. These TCRs come from a woman of 80 years or more with acute or convalescent COVID-19.

This clone occurred once. The chain's CDR3 is CASSLAPGMAYEQYF. The CDR3 DNA sequence: TGTGCCAGCAGCTTAGCCCCAGGGATGGCTTACGAGCAGTACTTC. This chain uses TRBV11-2 with TRBJ2-7, with D possibly matching TRBD1 (5 bases). Germline CDR1 reads SGHAT; CDR2 reads FQNNGV. V dropped 1 base and J dropped 4 bases, with 14 bases sitting between them. The CDR3 has 15 residues. The complete variable domain, with remaining parts taken from reference TRBV11-2 and TRBJ2-7, reads EAGVAQSPRYKIIEKRQSVAFWCNPISGHATLYWYQQILGQGPKLLIQFQNNGVVDDSQLPKDRFSAERLKGVDSTLKIQPAKLEDSAVYLCASSLAPGMAYEQYFGPGTRLTVT.

This clone was detected only a few times. This chain connects TRBV11-2 to TRBJ2-1; the match to TRBD2 covers 13 bases. Germline V gene sequence: CDR1 SGHAT, CDR2 FQNNGV. The trim removed 4 bases at V and 9 bases at J, leaving 9 bases unmatched. The CDR3 consists of 16 residues. DNA of the CDR3: TGTGCCAGCAGCTCCTCCCCTGGGACTAGCGGGATTGAGCAGTTCTTC. It specifies CASSSSPGTSGIEQFF.

The J gene is TRBJ1-1, the V gene TRBV3-1 (or the pseudogene TRBV3-2); TRBD1 matches 7 bases. Germline V gene sequence: CDR1 LGHDT, CDR2 YNNKEL (reference sequence). This CDR3 is 14 amino acids long. Trimming cost V 4 bases and J 0 bases; bases outside gene matches: 2. The CDR3 bases are TGTGCCAGCAGCCTAGGGACAGTGAACACTGAAGCTTTCTTT. As protein: CASSLGTVNTEAFF.

This rearrangement joins TRBV27 to TRBJ2-7, with D possibly matching TRBD1 (5 bases). Trimming removed 1 base at V and 3 bases at J, with 19 bases between. This CDR3 comprises 17 residues. Germline lookup yields CDR1 MNHEY and CDR2 SMNVEV (reference sequence). CDR3 loop: CASSLFAAGQLNYEQYF. CDR3 coding DNA: TGTGCCAGCAGTTTATTTGCGGCAGGGCAGCTGAACTACGAGCAGTACTTC.

The chain uses TRBV5-6 and TRBJ1-2, with 7 bases that match TRBD1. In germline, CDR1 is SGHDT, CDR2 YYEEEE. This CDR3 comprises 15 residues. The V gene end was trimmed by 2 bases and the J gene end by 2 bases; junction bases not matched to a gene: 6. CDR3 bases: TGTGCCAGCAGCTTCTTTCAGGGGGTGAACTATGGCTACACCTTC. Its translation is CASSFFQGVNYGYTF.

The rearrangement uses TRBV5-8 and TRBJ1-2; D is unclear. The CDR3 covers 12 residues. Germline values: CDR1 SGHTS, CDR2 YDEGEE. Trimming left V 10 bases short and J 4 bases short, with 14 bases between. The CDR3 DNA is TGTGCCGATGAGGCGGGCATCTATGGCTACACCTTC. It encodes CADEAGIYGYTF.

This clone was found a few times. This chain joins TRBV29-1 and TRBJ2-5; possibly TRBD1 for D (6 bases). The germline CDR1 and CDR2 sequences are SQVTM and ANQGSEA. V was shortened by 6 bases and J by 7 bases, with 9 bases between the two germline ends. The CDR3 is made up of 10 amino acids. DNA for the CDR3: TGCAGCGTCGGGGACACGACCCAGTACTTC. The encoded protein is CSVGDTTQYF.

This clone was seen only a few times. CDR3 amino acids: CASPLTGGEVGTEAFF. CDR3 coding DNA: TGTGCCAGCCCTTTGACAGGGGGAGAGGTGGGCACTGAAGCTTTCTTT. The rearrangement uses TRBV21-1 and TRBJ1-1; the table's TRBD1 call for D was not verified on the DNA. TRBV21-1 is a listed pseudogene. This CDR3 is 16 amino acids long.

The chain is built from TRBV6-5 and TRBJ2-3; 9 nucleotides agree with TRBD2. Trimming at V came to 6 bases and at J to 1 base, leaving 5 bases not matched to a gene. There are 15 residues in the CDR3. Germline CDR1 is MNHEY and CDR2 is SVGAGI. For the CDR3, the DNA is TGTGCCAGCAGCCAGCGGGGGGCGGGCACAGATACGCAGTATTTT. Encoded protein: CASSQRGAGTDTQYF.

The rearrangement links TRBV6-5 to TRBJ1-3; D is uncertain. In germline, CDR1 is MNHEY, CDR2 SVGAGI. This CDR3 spans 14 amino acids. V was trimmed by 6 bases and J by 0 bases, leaving 9 bases between them. CDR3 loop: CASSQFFSGNTIYF. CDR3 in DNA: TGTGCCAGCAGCCAGTTTTTCTCTGGAAACACCATATATTTT.

As regards this clone: The junction departs from the called germline gene at one end, perhaps through a read error. The CDR3 spells CASSYIVSGVAKTGELFF. CDR3 coding DNA: TGTGCCAGCAGTTACATAGTCTCGGGGGTGGCGAAAACCGGGGAGCTGTTTTTT. This chain links TRBV6-2 or TRBV6-3 with TRBJ2-2, with D tentatively TRBD2 (6 bases). The CDR3 has 18 residues. Germline V lookup: CDR1 MNHEY, CDR2 SVGEGT.

The chain recombines TRBV7-3 with TRBJ2-5; the match to TRBD2 covers 9 bases. There are 17 residues in the CDR3. Germline CDR1 is SGHTA and CDR2 is FQGTGA. J lost 7 bases, V lost 2 bases, and 14 bases had no gene match. This chain's CDR3 is CASSLGKAGGHQGTQYF. The CDR3 nucleotides are TGTGCCAGCAGCTTAGGGAAAGCGGGGGGCCACCAGGGGACCCAGTACTTC.

A single count supports this clone. The CDR3 DNA reads TGTGCCAGCAGCCAATCCGCCCGCCAGGGACATACCTACGAGCAGTACTTC. Encoded protein: CASSQSARQGHTYEQYF. The chain is built from TRBV3-1 (or the pseudogene TRBV3-2) and TRBJ2-7, with a weak D call TRBD1 (6 bases). Between the trimmed V and J ends, which lost 2 bases and 2 bases, there was a span of 19 bases. Germline-derived CDR1 and CDR2 are LGHDT and YNNKEL (reference sequence). The CDR3 extends over 17 amino acids.

The CDR3 bases are TGTGCCAGCAGCAAAGGGGACAGCTTTAGCACAGATACGCAGTATTTT. The encoded protein is CASSKGDSFSTDTQYF. V is TRBV11-2 and J is TRBJ2-3; 7 bases align to TRBD1. V lost 5 bases, J lost 0 bases, and 8 bases stayed unmatched. This CDR3 has 16 residues. Per germline, CDR1 SGHAT and CDR2 FQNNGV.

This clone was recorded a few times. The chain couples TRBV2 to TRBJ1-2; D is unclear. The CDR3 consists of 11 residues. Trimming shortened V by 8 bases and J by 5 bases, and 9 bases separated the two germline ends. Germline V gene lookup returns CDR1 SNHLY and CDR2 FYNNEI. CDR3 nucleotide sequence: TGTGCCAGCTCGAGGCTTTATGGCTACACCTTC. Its translation: CASSRLYGYTF.

The CDR3 bases are TGCAGCGGGGCGGGGGGCGGCACTGAAGCTTTCTTT. Translated, it gives CSGAGGGTEAFF. V gene TRBV29-1 combines with J gene TRBJ1-1; tentative D call: TRBD1 (6 bases). Trimming stripped 7 bases from V and 4 bases from J, with 13 bases between. This CDR3 contains 12 residues. Germline CDR1 reads SQVTM; CDR2 reads ANQGSEA.

This chain connects TRBV6-1 to TRBJ1-6, with 8 positions matching TRBD1. The CDR3 has 17 residues. V was pared by 4 bases and J by 5 bases, with 10 bases of the junction left unmatched. Germline V gives CDR1 MNHNS, CDR2 SASEGT. DNA for the CDR3: TGTGCCAGCAGTGTGTCGACAGGGGCGTCAGATAATTCACCCCTCCACTTT. Its protein product is CASSVSTGASDNSPLHF.

The CDR3 spells CAIIPDRGRGNTEAFF. CDR3 nucleotide sequence: TGTGCCATCATTCCAGACAGGGGCCGAGGTAACACTGAAGCTTTCTTT. The V and J genes are TRBV10-3 and TRBJ1-1; 8 bases line up with TRBD1. Germline CDR1 is ENHRY and CDR2 is SYGVKD. J was trimmed by 2 bases and V by 7 bases; bases with no gene match: 12. The CDR3 extends over 16 amino acids.

A single count supports this clone. This chain uses TRBV5-8 with TRBJ2-3; possibly TRBD2 for D (6 bases). Trimming cost V 0 bases and J 0 bases, with 8 bases left between them. Germline CDR1 SGHTS, CDR2 YDEGEE. This CDR3 has 15 residues. The CDR3 protein is CASSLGDFSTDTQYF. CDR3 nucleotide sequence: TGTGCCAGCAGCTTGGGGGACTTTAGCACAGATACGCAGTATTTT.

The table lists this clone with a count of one. The V and J genes are TRBV29-1 and TRBJ1-2; 9 bases match TRBD1. With V trimmed by 7 bases and J by 2 bases, 5 bases remained unmatched. This CDR3 is 13 amino acids long. The germline V gene has CDR1 SQVTM and CDR2 ANQGSEA. CDR3 region: CSAATGGNYGYTF. Here the CDR3 DNA reads TGCAGCGCTGCGACAGGGGGGAACTATGGCTACACCTTC.